In this sample, the clone carrying this T cell receptor (beta chain) turned up a few times. As yet, its antigen is unknown. The CDR3 contains 15 residues. Germline trimming cut 4 bases from V and 9 bases from J; bases unmatched to any gene: 9. Germline CDR1 and CDR2: SGHDN and FVKESK. This sample is drawn from a study of T cell responses to AZD1222 COVID-19 vaccine. Study outcomes and limitations: There were mostly white British donors and more females than males, and clonal diversity was possibly underestimated. Sampling that yielded the repertoires occurred only after the peak T cell response. CD4 TCRs linked to vaccination spanned spike, dominating at 160-218 and 743-854. Spike-specific TCR breadth and depth went up after people got two AZD1222 doses.

Assay used: immunoSEQ multiplex PCR; TCRdb lists only in-frame clones, some missing. The table includes under 90,000 clones, 83% detected once. Sequencing used peripheral blood, obtained 28 days after the second AZD1222 dose. The chain combines TRBV14 with TRBJ1-6; TRBD1 aligns across 7 bases. The receptor's source is an adult who received the AZD1222 COVID-19 vaccine. CDR3 sequence reads: CASSLRQGLSSPLHF. The CDR3 nucleotides are TGTGCCAGCAGCCTAAGACAGGGACTAAGTTCACCCCTCCACTTT.